The present T cell receptor beta chain was sequenced within a study of blood T cells in healthy people across ages. Background on the study: In model experiments, template switching was able to capture about one barcoded beta molecule for every two T cells that were present.

The study isolated at least 6 million PBMCs from each sample. This clonotype was seen at least ten times. Its cognate antigen is unknown. For the second PCR, which ran for roughly 6 to 12 cycles, a sample-barcoded 5' primer and a J-beta primer mix were used. MiXCR was run by TCRdb on the 5' RACE reads, yielding one entry per CDR3 protein. This table has hundreds of thousands of distinct CDR3 sequences, approximately 49% appearing once. Points from the study as a whole: Estimated diversity, derived from one million T cells, was regarded as an underestimate. Long-lived donors had more naive CD4+ cells and higher diversity than aged donors.

The receptor was derived from a woman aged 55-69 years in good health. Sequenced: blood.

Written as DNA, the CDR3 is TGCGCCAGCAGCCCCGGAGGGGCTAGCGGAAAAAAAAGGAGCTCCTACGAGCAGTACTTC. Translated: CASSPGGASGKKRSSYEQYF. The chain carries TRBV4-3 and TRBJ2-7; TRBD2 aligns across 7 bases. CDR1 and CDR2 from the germline V gene are LGHNA and YSLEER. The CDR3 totals 20 residues. The J segment lost 0 bases and the V segment lost 4 bases, leaving 21 bases of the junction unmatched.